This T cell receptor (beta chain) was profiled in a study of blood T cell repertoires in COVID-19. In the study overall: PBMCs, B-cell-depleted T cells, or T cells were the source of the cDNA or gDNA that made up the material.

The CDR3 loop spans 15 amino acids. V gave up 7 bases and J gave up 5 bases; unmatched junction bases: 12. The germline gives CDR1 MRHNA, CDR2 SNTAGT. Per the study methods: Reference gene primers were amplified, and this amplification served to estimate nucleated cell counts. Some clones are missing from TCRdb's copy, which holds only in-frame ones; the method was immunoSEQ multiplex PCR. V, J and clone size derive from that table, while D and trimming were established from the DNA sequence. The table has approximately 110,000 clones, about 82% seen once. Sequencing used peripheral blood. The clonotype originates from a human donor in a cohort sampled during active COVID-19. The V gene is TRBV6-4, the J gene TRBJ2-5; 8 bases line up with TRBD2. Here the CDR3 DNA reads TGTGCCAGCACTACCTACGGGGGGGGATCGGAGACCCAGTACTTC. This sequence encodes CASTTYGGGSETQYF.